The subject of this entry is one T cell receptor beta chain. Trimming removed 0 bases from V and 2 bases from J, with 13 bases in between. CDR3 length equals 16 residues. Germline CDR1 reads SEHNR; CDR2 reads FQNEAQ (reference sequence). Clones were sequenced by immunoSEQ multiplex PCR, and TCRdb holds only the in-frame ones, with some missing. The data show around 66,000 clones, 91% seen once. The sample originates from a study of T cell changes during pregnancy in multiple sclerosis. This chain uses TRBV7-9 with TRBJ2-5; the D gene is possibly TRBD1 (5 bases). The source was peripheral blood, collected after pregnancy. This receptor was obtained from a female donor in good health, enrolled as a control in a pregnancy study. The CDR3 region is CASSLALSQGQETQYF. The CDR3 nucleotides are TGTGCCAGCAGCTTAGCTCTATCGCAGGGTCAAGAGACCCAGTACTTC.